Listed below are T cell receptor beta chains from one sample, sequenced in a study of metastatic and nonmetastatic thyroid tumors. TCRdb re-called clones from the PCR reads using MiXCR. The data show fewer than 40,000 clones, with around a third seen just once and about 16% held by the top ten. The sample taken for sequencing was tumor tissue. The receptors derive from a female donor with papillary thyroid cancer or a benign thyroid nodule (not recorded which). Some clones in this sample may be carry-over from other donors' samples. The CDR3 runs from the conserved cysteine through the conserved F or W. D genes are given only for firm matches. Size is stated for part of the rows, as once, few or many counts, or as a class when the clone is expanded.

V	D	J	size	CDR3	DNA
TRBV6-4	-	TRBJ2-7	many	CASTGTTMLGEQYF	TGTGCCAGCACCGGGACAACGATGTTGGGGGAGCAGTACTTC
TRBV19	TRBD1	TRBJ2-7	few	CASSISSRGLYEQYF	TGTGCCAGTAGTATAAGCTCCAGGGGGCTCTACGAGCAGTACTTC
TRBV5-1	-	TRBJ2-1	-	CASSLAEVATNEQFF	TGCGCCAGCAGCTTGGCCGAAGTAGCGACCAATGAGCAGTTCTTC
TRBV7-3	-	TRBJ1-6	few	CASNGQGQYNSPLHF	TGTGCCAGCAACGGCCAGGGGCAGTATAATTCACCCCTCCACTTT
TRBV19	-	TRBJ1-2	-	CASSMAQGTNYGYTF	TGTGCCAGTAGTATGGCCCAGGGAACTAACTATGGCTACACCTTC
TRBV11-2	TRBD2	TRBJ2-7	many	CASSPSGDRYEQYF	TGTGCCAGCAGCCCGAGCGGGGACCGCTACGAGCAGTACTTC
TRBV20-1	TRBD2	TRBJ2-7	-	CSARDMASGGEQYF	TGCAGTGCTAGAGATATGGCTAGCGGGGGCGAGCAGTACTTC
TRBV2	TRBD2	TRBJ2-1	-	CASSSSGRALETYNEQFF	TGTGCCAGCAGCTCTAGCGGGAGGGCCCTGGAAACCTACAATGAGCAGTTCTTC
TRBV5-1	TRBD1	TRBJ2-7	-	CASSTLGTAVSYEQYF	TGCGCCAGCAGCACACTGGGGACAGCTGTCTCCTACGAGCAGTACTTC
TRBV19	TRBD1	TRBJ2-7	-	CASSRGQGAYEQYF	TGTGCCAGTAGCCGCGGACAGGGGGCCTACGAGCAGTACTTC
TRBV20-1	TRBD1	TRBJ2-7	-	CSAGTGTHEQYF	TGCAGTGCGGGGACAGGGACACACGAGCAGTACTTC
TRBV6-1	TRBD1	TRBJ1-2	-	CASILMWAGGMGGYTF	TGTGCCAGCATTCTTATGTGGGCAGGGGGCATGGGCGGCTACACCTTC
TRBV5-1	-	TRBJ1-2	few	CASSLRQARGDYGYTF	TGCGCCAGCAGCTTAAGACAGGCCAGGGGTGACTATGGCTACACCTTC
TRBV6-5	TRBD1	TRBJ2-1	many	CASSYGQGPYNEQFF	TGTGCCAGCAGTTACGGACAGGGCCCCTACAATGAGCAGTTCTTC
TRBV2	-	TRBJ1-2	few	CASSLDSWGYTF	TGTGCCAGCAGCTTAGACAGCTGGGGCTACACCTTC
TRBV7-2	TRBD2	TRBJ2-5	-	CASSYQAGAETQYF	TGTGCCAGCAGCTACCAAGCGGGAGCTGAGACCCAGTACTTC
TRBV5-1	-	TRBJ1-1	-	CASSFGATTGRNTEAFF	TGCGCCAGCAGCTTTGGGGCGACAACGGGTAGGAACACTGAAGCTTTCTTT
TRBV24-1	-	TRBJ1-5	few	CATSDSTGFSNQPQHF	TGTGCCACCAGTGACTCGACAGGATTTAGCAATCAGCCCCAGCATTTT
TRBV20-1	TRBD1	TRBJ1-2	-	CSAKDTGGAYYGYTF	TGCAGTGCAAAAGATACAGGGGGCGCTTACTATGGCTACACCTTC